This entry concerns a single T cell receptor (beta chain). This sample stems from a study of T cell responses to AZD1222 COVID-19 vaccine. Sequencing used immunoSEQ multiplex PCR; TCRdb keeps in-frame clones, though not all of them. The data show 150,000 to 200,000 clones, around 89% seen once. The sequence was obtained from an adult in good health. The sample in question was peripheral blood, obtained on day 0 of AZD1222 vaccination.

The CDR3 DNA reads as TGTGCCGGAGGGTTAGTGAACACTGAAGCTTTCTTT. It codes for CAGGLVNTEAFF. This rearrangement joins TRBV2 to TRBJ1-1; D is unclear. The CDR3 runs to 12 residues. V was cut by 11 bases and J by 0 bases, with 10 bases left in between. CDR1 and CDR2 (germline): SNHLY, FYNNEI.